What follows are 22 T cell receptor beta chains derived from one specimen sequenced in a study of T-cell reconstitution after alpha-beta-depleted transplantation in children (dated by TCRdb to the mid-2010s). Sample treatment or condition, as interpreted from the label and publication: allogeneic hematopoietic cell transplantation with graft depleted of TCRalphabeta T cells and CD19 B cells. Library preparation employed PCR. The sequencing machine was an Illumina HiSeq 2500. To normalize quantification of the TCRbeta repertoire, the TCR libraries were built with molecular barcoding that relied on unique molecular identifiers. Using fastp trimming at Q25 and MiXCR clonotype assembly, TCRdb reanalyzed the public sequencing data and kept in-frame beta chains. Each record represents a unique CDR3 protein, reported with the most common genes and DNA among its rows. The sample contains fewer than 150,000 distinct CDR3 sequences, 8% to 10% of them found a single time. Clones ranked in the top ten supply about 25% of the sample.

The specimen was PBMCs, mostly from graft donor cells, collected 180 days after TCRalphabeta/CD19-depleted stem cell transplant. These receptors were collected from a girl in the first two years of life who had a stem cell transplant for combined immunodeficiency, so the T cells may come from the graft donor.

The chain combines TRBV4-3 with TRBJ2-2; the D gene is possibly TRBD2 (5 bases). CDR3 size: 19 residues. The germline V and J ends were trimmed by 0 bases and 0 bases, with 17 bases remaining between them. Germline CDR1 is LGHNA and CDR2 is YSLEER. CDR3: CASSQETGLWGTNTGELFF. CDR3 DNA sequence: TGCGCCAGCAGCCAAGAGACGGGATTATGGGGAACGAACACCGGGGAGCTGTTTTTT.

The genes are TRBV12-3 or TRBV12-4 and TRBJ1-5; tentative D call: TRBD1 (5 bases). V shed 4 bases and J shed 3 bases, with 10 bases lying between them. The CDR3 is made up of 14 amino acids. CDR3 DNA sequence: TGTGCCAGCAGTTGGGACGCATTCAATCAGCCCCAGCATTTT. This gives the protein CASSWDAFNQPQHF.

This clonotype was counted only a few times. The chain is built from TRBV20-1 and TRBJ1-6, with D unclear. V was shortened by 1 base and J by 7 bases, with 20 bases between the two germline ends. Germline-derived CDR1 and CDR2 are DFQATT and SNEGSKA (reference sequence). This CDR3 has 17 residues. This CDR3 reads CSARGGRKGRSNSPLHF. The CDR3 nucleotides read TGCAGTGCTAGAGGAGGGAGGAAAGGGCGGTCGAATTCACCCCTCCACTTT.

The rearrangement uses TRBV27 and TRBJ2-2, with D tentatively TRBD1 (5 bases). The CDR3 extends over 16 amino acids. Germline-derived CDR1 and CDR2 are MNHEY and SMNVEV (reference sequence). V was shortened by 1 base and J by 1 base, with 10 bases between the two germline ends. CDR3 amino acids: CASSLYPDKNTGELFF. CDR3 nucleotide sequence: TGTGCCAGCAGTTTATACCCGGACAAGAACACCGGGGAGCTGTTTTTT.

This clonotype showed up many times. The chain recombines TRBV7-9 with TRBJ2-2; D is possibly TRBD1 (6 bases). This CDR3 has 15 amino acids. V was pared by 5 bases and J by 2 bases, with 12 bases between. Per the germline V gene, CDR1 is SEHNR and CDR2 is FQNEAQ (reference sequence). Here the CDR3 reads CASSRGTFNTGELFF. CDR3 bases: TGTGCCAGCAGCCGAGGGACATTTAACACCGGGGAGCTGTTTTTT.

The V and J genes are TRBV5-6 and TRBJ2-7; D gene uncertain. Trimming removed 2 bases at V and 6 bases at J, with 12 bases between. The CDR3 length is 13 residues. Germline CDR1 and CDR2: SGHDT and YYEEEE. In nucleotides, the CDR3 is TGTGCCAGCAGCTTTCCCCCAGGCTTCGAGCAGTACTTC. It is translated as CASSFPPGFEQYF.

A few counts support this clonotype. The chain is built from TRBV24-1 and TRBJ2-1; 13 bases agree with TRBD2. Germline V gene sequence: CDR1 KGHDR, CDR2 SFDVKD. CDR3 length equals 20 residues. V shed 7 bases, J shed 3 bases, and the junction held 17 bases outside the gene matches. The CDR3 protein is CATSPLPGTSGIPDYNEQFF. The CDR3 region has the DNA TGTGCCACCAGCCCCTTACCCGGGACTAGCGGGATACCGGACTACAATGAGCAGTTCTTC.

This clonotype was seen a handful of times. CDR3 in DNA: TGTGCCACCAGTGATTTGCCCCGGACAGGTCAAGAGACCCAGTACTTC. This codes for CATSDLPRTGQETQYF. The V call is TRBV24-1, the J call TRBJ2-5; 7 bases line up with TRBD1. V dropped 0 bases and J dropped 2; count of bases not matched to a gene: 5. Germline V gives CDR1 KGHDR, CDR2 SFDVKD. The CDR3 has 16 amino acids.

The CDR3 loop is CSASRGRDRGVFSDYEQYF. CDR3 nucleotide sequence: TGCAGTGCTAGCCGCGGGAGGGACAGGGGGGTCTTTTCTGACTACGAGCAGTACTTC. The rearrangement links TRBV20-1 to TRBJ2-7; 11 bases line up with TRBD1. Germline CDR1 is DFQATT and CDR2 is SNEGSKA (reference sequence). V trimming: 3 bases; J trimming: 3 bases; junction bases outside the gene matches: 19. CDR3 length equals 19 residues.

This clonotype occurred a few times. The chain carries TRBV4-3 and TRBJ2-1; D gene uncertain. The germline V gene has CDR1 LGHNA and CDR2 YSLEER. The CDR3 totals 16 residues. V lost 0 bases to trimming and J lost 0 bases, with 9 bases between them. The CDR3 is CASSQDKVGSYNEQFF. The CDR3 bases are TGCGCCAGCAGCCAAGATAAAGTGGGCTCCTACAATGAGCAGTTCTTC.

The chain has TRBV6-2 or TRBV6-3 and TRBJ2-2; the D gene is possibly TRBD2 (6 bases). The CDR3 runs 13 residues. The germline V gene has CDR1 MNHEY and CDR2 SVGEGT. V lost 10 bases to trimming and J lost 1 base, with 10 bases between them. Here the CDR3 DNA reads TGTGCCACCAAGCGGGTGAACACCGGGGAGCTGTTTTTT. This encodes CATKRVNTGELFF.

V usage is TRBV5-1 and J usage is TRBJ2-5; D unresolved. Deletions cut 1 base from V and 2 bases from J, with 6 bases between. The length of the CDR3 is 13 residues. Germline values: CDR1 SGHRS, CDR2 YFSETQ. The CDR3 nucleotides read TGCGCCAGCAGCTTGATACCTCAAGAGACCCAGTACTTC. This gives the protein CASSLIPQETQYF.

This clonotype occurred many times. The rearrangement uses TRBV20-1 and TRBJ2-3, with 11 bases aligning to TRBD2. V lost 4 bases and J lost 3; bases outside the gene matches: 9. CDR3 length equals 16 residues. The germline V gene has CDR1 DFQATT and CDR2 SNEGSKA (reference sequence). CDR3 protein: CSAMTGLAGGTDTQYF. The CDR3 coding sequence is TGCAGTGCTATGACAGGCCTAGCGGGGGGAACAGATACGCAGTATTTT.

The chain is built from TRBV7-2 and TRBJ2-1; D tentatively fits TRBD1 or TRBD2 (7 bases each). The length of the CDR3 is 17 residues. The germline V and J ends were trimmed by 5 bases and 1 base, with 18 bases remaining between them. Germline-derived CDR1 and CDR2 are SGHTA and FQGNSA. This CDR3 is CASSPRAGDRSYNEQFF. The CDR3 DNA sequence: TGTGCCAGCAGCCCGAGGGCGGGGGACAGATCCTACAATGAGCAGTTCTTC.

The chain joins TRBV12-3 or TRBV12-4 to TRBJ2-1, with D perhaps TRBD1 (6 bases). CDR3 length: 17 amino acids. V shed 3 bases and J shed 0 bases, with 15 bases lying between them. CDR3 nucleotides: TGTGCCAGCAGTTTCAGGTTCACAGGGAGCTCCTACAATGAGCAGTTCTTC. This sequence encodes CASSFRFTGSSYNEQFF.

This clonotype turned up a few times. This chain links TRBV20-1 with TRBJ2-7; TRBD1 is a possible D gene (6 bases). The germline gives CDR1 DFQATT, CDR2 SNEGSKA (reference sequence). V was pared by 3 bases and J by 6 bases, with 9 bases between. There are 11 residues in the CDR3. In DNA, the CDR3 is TGCAGTGCTAGCAAAGGGGGCGAGCAGTACTTC. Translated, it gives CSASKGGEQYF.

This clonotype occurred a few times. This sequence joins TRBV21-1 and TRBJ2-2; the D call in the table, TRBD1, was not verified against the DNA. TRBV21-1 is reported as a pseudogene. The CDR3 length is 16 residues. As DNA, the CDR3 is TGTGCCAGCAGCAAAGAAGGGGGGGGAAGGACCGGGGAGCTGTTTTTT. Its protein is CASSKEGGGRTGELFF.

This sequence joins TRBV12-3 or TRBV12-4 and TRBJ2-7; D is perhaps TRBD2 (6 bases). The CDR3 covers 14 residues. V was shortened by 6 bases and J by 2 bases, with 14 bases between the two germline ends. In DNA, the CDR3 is TGTGCCAGCAGGCAAACGGGACTTACCTACGAGCAGTACTTC. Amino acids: CASRQTGLTYEQYF.

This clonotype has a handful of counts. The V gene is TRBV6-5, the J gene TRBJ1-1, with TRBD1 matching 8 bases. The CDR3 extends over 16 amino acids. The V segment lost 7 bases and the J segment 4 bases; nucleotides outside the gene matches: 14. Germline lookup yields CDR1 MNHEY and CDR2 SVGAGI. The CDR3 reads CASINPGTGRTTEAFF. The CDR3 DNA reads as TGTGCCAGCATTAACCCCGGGACAGGAAGGACCACTGAAGCTTTCTTT.

This CDR3 reads CSADVGQGANSPLHF. CDR3 coding DNA: TGCAGTGCTGACGTGGGACAGGGAGCTAATTCACCCCTCCACTTT. The J gene is TRBJ1-6, the V gene TRBV20-1, with 9 bases fitting TRBD1. CDR1 DFQATT and CDR2 SNEGSKA come from the germline V gene (reference sequence). This CDR3 spans 15 amino acids. V lost 5 bases to trimming and J lost 6 bases; unmatched junction nucleotides: 8.

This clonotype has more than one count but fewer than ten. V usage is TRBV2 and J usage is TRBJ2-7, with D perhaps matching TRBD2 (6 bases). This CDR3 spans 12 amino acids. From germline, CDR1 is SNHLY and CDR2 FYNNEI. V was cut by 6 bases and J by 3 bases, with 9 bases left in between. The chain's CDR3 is CASRRESYEQYF. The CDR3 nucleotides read TGTGCCAGCAGACGGGAGAGCTACGAGCAGTACTTC.

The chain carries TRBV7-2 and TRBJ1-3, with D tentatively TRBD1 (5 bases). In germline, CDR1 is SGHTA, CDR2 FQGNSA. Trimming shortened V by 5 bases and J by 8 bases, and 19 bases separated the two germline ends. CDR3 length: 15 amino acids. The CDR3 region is CASSLRRGGLHTIYF. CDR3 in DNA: TGTGCCAGCAGCCTTAGGAGGGGAGGTTTGCACACCATATATTTT.